This entry lists 17 T cell receptor beta chains sequenced from one sample in a study of blood T cell repertoires in COVID-19. Here immunoSEQ multiplex PCR was the method, and the copy in TCRdb shows in-frame clones only, minus some. The sample records over 35,000 clones, 86% being singletons. Material: peripheral blood. The receptor set was obtained from a man aged 55 to 70 with active COVID-19.

The V call is TRBV6-2 or TRBV6-3, the J call TRBJ2-3, with 7 bases identical to TRBD2. Unmatched junction bases numbered 11, after V lost 6 bases and J lost 2 bases. Germline CDR1 MNHEY, CDR2 SVGEGT. This CDR3 region has 16 residues. This CDR3 reads CASSIPRDYPTDTQYF. For the CDR3, the DNA is TGTGCCAGCAGCATCCCGCGGGACTACCCCACAGATACGCAGTATTTT.

This clone was picked up a small number of times. J is TRBJ2-3 and V is TRBV3-1 (or the pseudogene TRBV3-2); TRBD2 aligns across 8 bases. The CDR3 totals 12 residues. Trimming at V came to 8 bases and at J to 5 bases, leaving 3 bases not matched to a gene. In germline, CDR1 is LGHDT, CDR2 YNNKEL (reference sequence). CDR3 sequence (DNA): TGTGCCAGCTCAGCGGGAGTAGATACGCAGTATTTT. Protein product: CASSAGVDTQYF.

The V and J genes are TRBV19 and TRBJ1-4; possibly TRBD1 for D (6 bases). The V end was cut by 3 bases, the J end by 7 bases, with 12 bases between. The CDR3 covers 14 residues. Germline CDR1 and CDR2: LNHDA and SQIVND (reference sequence). CDR3 sequence: CASSIGGTPEKLFF. CDR3 DNA sequence: TGTGCCAGTAGTATCGGGGGGACACCTGAAAAACTGTTTTTT.

The chain couples TRBV20-1 to TRBJ2-7; possible D gene TRBD1, 5 bases. Germline V gene data show CDR1 as DFQATT and CDR2 as SNEGSKA (reference sequence). The germline V and J ends were trimmed by 3 bases and 3 bases, with 9 bases remaining between them. CDR3 length: 12 amino acids. The CDR3 sequence: CSASGQGYEQYF. CDR3 nucleotides: TGCAGTGCTAGTGGCCAGGGCTACGAGCAGTACTTC.

This sequence joins TRBV5-1 and TRBJ1-2; 7 nucleotides align to TRBD1. J lost 4 bases, V lost 2 bases, and 5 bases had no gene match. There are 14 residues in the CDR3. Germline V gene data show CDR1 as SGHRS and CDR2 as YFSETQ. This chain's CDR3 is CASSLTDRIYGYTF. Here the CDR3 DNA reads TGCGCCAGCAGCTTAACGGACAGGATCTATGGCTACACCTTC.

The CDR3 spells CASLGLPRGNEQFF. CDR3 nucleotides: TGTGCCAGTCTGGGGCTCCCCCGAGGCAATGAGCAGTTCTTC. The chain links TRBV28 to TRBJ2-1; a possible D gene is TRBD1 (5 bases). This CDR3 is built from 14 residues. V was pared by 9 bases and J by 6 bases, with 18 bases between. Germline-derived CDR1 and CDR2 are MDHEN and SYDVKM.

This clone was seen a single time. V usage is TRBV7-8 and J usage is TRBJ2-3; weak D call: TRBD2 (6 bases). Germline lookup yields CDR1 SGHVS and CDR2 FQNEAQ. CDR3 length: 15 amino acids. Between the trimmed V and J ends, which lost 4 bases and 1 base, there was a span of 12 bases. CDR3 coding DNA: TGTGCCAGCAGCTGGAGGGGCTTTGGCACAGATACGCAGTATTTT. It codes for CASSWRGFGTDTQYF.

The chain uses TRBV7-9 and TRBJ2-1; D is possibly TRBD2 (6 bases). CDR1 and CDR2 from the germline V gene are SEHNR and FQNEAQ (reference sequence). This CDR3 region has 17 residues. V lost 4 bases, J lost 6 bases, and 22 bases lay in between. CDR3 bases: TGTGCCAGCAGCTCTACCCGTGGGGGGAGACGAGGCAATGAGCAGTTCTTC. This codes for CASSSTRGGRRGNEQFF.

The chain carries TRBV6-5 and TRBJ2-3; the D gene is possibly TRBD2 (6 bases). V lost 5 bases, J lost 1 base, and 13 bases lay in between. CDR3 size: 15 residues. The V gene's germline CDR1 is MNHEY and CDR2 SVGAGI. The CDR3 coding sequence is TGTGCCAGCAGTACCGGGACTCAGGGCACAGATACGCAGTATTTT. This codes for CASSTGTQGTDTQYF.

The CDR3 bases are TGTGCCAGCAGTGCACTGCAGACAGGGGGCTTGGAGACCCAGTACTTC. Protein product: CASSALQTGGLETQYF. V usage is TRBV6-1 and J usage is TRBJ2-5; 10 bases are a match to TRBD1. Unmatched junction bases numbered 10, after V lost 4 bases and J lost 5 bases. The CDR3 covers 16 residues. Per the germline V gene, CDR1 is MNHNS and CDR2 is SASEGT.

The chain is built from TRBV6-2 or TRBV6-3 and TRBJ1-1; D is undetermined. V dropped 4 bases and J dropped 0 bases, with 6 bases sitting between them. The CDR3 runs 13 residues. The germline V gene encodes CDR1 MNHEY and CDR2 SVGEGT. The chain's CDR3 is CASSLAVNTEAFF. The CDR3 DNA reads as TGTGCCAGCAGTTTGGCGGTGAACACTGAAGCTTTCTTT.

The chain employs TRBV2 and TRBJ2-7; 9 bases are a match to TRBD2. The J segment lost 2 bases and the V segment lost 10 bases, leaving 6 bases of the junction unmatched. Germline CDR1 SNHLY, CDR2 FYNNEI. The CDR3 runs 13 residues. CDR3 sequence (DNA): TGTGCCACCCTAGCGGGACCCCCCTACGAGCAGTACTTC. Its protein product is CATLAGPPYEQYF.

This clone has more than one count but fewer than ten. The chain employs TRBV7-9 and TRBJ2-7; D might be TRBD2 (7 bases). V lost 1 base to trimming and J lost 6 bases, with 13 bases between them. The CDR3 is 14 amino acids. CDR1 and CDR2 from the germline V gene are SEHNR and FQNEAQ (reference sequence). In nucleotides, the CDR3 is TGTGCCAGCAGCTTAGATCGGGGGGCTGTCGAGCAGTACTTC. This codes for CASSLDRGAVEQYF.

V gene TRBV10-3 combines with J gene TRBJ2-2; TRBD2 matches at 7 bases. The CDR3 covers 14 residues. The J segment lost 4 bases and the V segment lost 4 bases, leaving 3 bases of the junction unmatched. CDR1 and CDR2 (germline): ENHRY, SYGVKD. Here the CDR3 reads CAISGGRGTGELFF. In nucleotides, the CDR3 is TGTGCCATCAGTGGAGGGAGGGGCACCGGGGAGCTGTTTTTT.

The rearrangement links TRBV7-3 to TRBJ2-5; D possibly corresponds to TRBD1 (8 bases). V lost 5 bases and J lost 2, with 15 bases in between. CDR1 is SGHTA and CDR2 is FQGTGA in the germline V gene. The CDR3 spans 15 residues. CDR3 region: CASSHTGGGQETQYF. The CDR3 DNA reads TGTGCCAGCAGCCATACAGGGGGAGGGCAAGAGACCCAGTACTTC.

This clone is classed as medium-sized. The genes are TRBV4-1 and TRBJ2-3; a possible D gene is TRBD2 (6 bases). The germline V gene encodes CDR1 MGHRA and CDR2 YSYEKL. V gave up 0 bases and J gave up 6 bases, with 19 bases separating them. This CDR3 is 17 amino acids long. The CDR3 DNA is TGCGCCAGCAGCCAAGATGCCGGGAGTGATGCTGTGGATACGCAGTATTTT. Translating it yields CASSQDAGSDAVDTQYF.

This clone showed up just a few times. The J gene is TRBJ2-2, the V gene TRBV5-1; D unresolved. CDR1 is SGHRS, CDR2 YFSETQ, per germline. CDR3 length equals 16 residues. The V gene lost 1 base and the J gene lost 4 bases, with 14 bases spanning the gap. The CDR3 spells CASSLMAGGGTGELFF. The CDR3 region has the DNA TGCGCCAGCAGCTTGATGGCAGGTGGTGGCACCGGGGAGCTGTTTTTT.